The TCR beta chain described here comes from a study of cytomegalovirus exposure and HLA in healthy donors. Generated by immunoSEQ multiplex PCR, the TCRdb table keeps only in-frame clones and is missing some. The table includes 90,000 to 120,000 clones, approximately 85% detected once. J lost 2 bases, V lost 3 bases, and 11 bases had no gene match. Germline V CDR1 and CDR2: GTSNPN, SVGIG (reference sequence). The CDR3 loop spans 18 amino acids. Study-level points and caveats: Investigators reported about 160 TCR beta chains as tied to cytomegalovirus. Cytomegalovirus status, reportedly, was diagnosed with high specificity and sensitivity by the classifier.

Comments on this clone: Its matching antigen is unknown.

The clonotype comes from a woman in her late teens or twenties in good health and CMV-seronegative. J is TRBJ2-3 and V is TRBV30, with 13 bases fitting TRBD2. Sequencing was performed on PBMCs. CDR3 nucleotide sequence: TGTGCCTGGAGCGACAGCGGACTAGCGGGGGCGGACACAGATACGCAGTATTTT. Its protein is CAWSDSGLAGADTDTQYF.